This T cell receptor beta chain was sequenced for a study of spatial heterogeneity in lung cancer. Across the whole study: The count of detected beta-chain sequences consistently exceeded that of alpha-chain sequences.

This clonotype was seen repeatedly, ten times or more. V dropped 3 bases and J dropped 7 bases, with 10 bases sitting between them. The CDR3 covers 13 residues. CDR1 and CDR2 from the germline V gene are SGHNT and YENEEA. Individually, TCR cDNA molecules were each labelled with a unique molecular identifier. One entry per CDR3 protein results from TCRdb running MiXCR on the 5' RACE reads. The sample has about 39,000 distinct CDR3 sequences; 2.5% to 3.5% are singletons. Time point of the sample: sample taken at primary tumor resection. There were approximately 69 donors, all of them untreated patients with early-stage non-small cell lung cancer. No cell sorting; template was whole RNA from tumor, lung tissue or PBMC.

The material sequenced was normal lung tissue next to the tumor, taken at surgery. The rearrangement links TRBV11-3 to TRBJ2-1; either TRBD1 or TRBD2 may supply D (5 bases each). This TCR came from a male donor with early-stage non-small cell lung cancer. The CDR3 is CASSLGVGNEQFF. CDR3 coding DNA: TGTGCCAGCAGCTTGGGGGTCGGAAATGAGCAGTTCTTC.